A single sample gave rise to the 17 T cell receptor beta chains below, sequenced in a study of cytomegalovirus exposure and HLA in healthy donors. PCR amplification relied on 60 Vbeta primers (plus 13 Jbeta primers). Clones were read by immunoSEQ multiplex PCR, and TCRdb kept only the in-frame ones, dropping some. Here the sample spans 100,000 to 120,000 clones, 70% to 85% being singletons. Sequenced material: PBMCs. The receptors stem from a young woman in good health and CMV-seronegative.

Regarding this clone: The sample holds other DNA sequences that translate to the same CDR3. This chain links TRBV5-1 with TRBJ2-2, with D hard to call. The V end was cut by 3 bases, the J end by 4 bases, with 13 bases between. The germline V gene has CDR1 SGHRS and CDR2 YFSETQ. The CDR3 consists of 15 residues. Written as DNA, the CDR3 is TGCGCCAGCAGCTCAACCCTCGACACCACCGGGGAGCTGTTTTTT. Translated, it gives CASSSTLDTTGELFF. Filled out from reference TRBV5-1 and TRBJ2-2, the complete variable domain reads KAGVTQTPRYLIKTRGQQVTLSCSPISGHRSVSWYQQTPGQGLQFLFEYFSETQRNKGNFPGRFSGRQFSNSRSEMNVSTLELGDSALYLCASSSTLDTTGELFFGEGSRLTVL.

The DNA for the CDR3 is TGCAGCGTTGAGACAGGGGGCGCCCAAGAGACCCAGTACTTC. The encoded protein is CSVETGGAQETQYF. The rearrangement uses TRBV29-1 and TRBJ2-5; TRBD1 aligns across 10 bases. Germline V gene data show CDR1 as SQVTM and CDR2 as ANQGSEA. Trimming at V came to 3 bases and at J to 1 base, leaving 2 bases not matched to a gene. This CDR3 is 14 amino acids long. The complete variable domain, with remaining parts taken from reference TRBV29-1 and TRBJ2-5, reads SAVISQKPSRDICQRGTSLTIQCQVDSQVTMMFWYRQQPGQSLTLIATANQGSEATYESGFVIDKFPISRPNLTFSTLTVSNMSPEDSSIYLCSVETGGAQETQYFGPGTRLLVL.

This chain links TRBV11-3 with TRBJ2-1; 7 bases align to TRBD1. This CDR3 contains 17 residues. Germline CDR1 and CDR2: SGHNT and YENEEA. J gave up 6 bases and V 1 base, and 12 bases lay outside the gene matches. In DNA, the CDR3 is TGTGCCAGCAGCTTAGGAGGGACAGATCCCAACAGCAATGAGCAGTTCTTC. This gives the protein CASSLGGTDPNSNEQFF. Using reference TRBV11-3 and TRBJ2-1 for the parts outside the CDR3, the full variable domain is EAGVVQSPRYKIIEKKQPVAFWCNPISGHNTLYWYLQNLGQGPELLIRYENEEAVDDSQLPKDRFSAERLKGVDSTLKIQPAELGDSAVYLCASSLGGTDPNSNEQFFGPGTRLTVL.

The CDR3 protein is CSVERDRASDTQYF. The CDR3 region has the DNA TGCAGCGTTGAAAGGGACAGGGCGTCAGATACGCAGTATTTT. The chain combines TRBV29-1 with TRBJ2-3; 9 positions match TRBD1. The germline gives CDR1 SQVTM, CDR2 ANQGSEA. V lost 2 bases to trimming and J lost 4 bases; unmatched junction nucleotides: 4. This CDR3 spans 14 amino acids.

J is TRBJ1-2 and V is TRBV5-6; a weak D match, TRBD1 (5 bases). This CDR3 contains 15 residues. CDR1 is SGHDT and CDR2 is YYEEEE in the germline V gene. The CDR3 DNA sequence: TGTGATCCGAAAAAAGGACACCTAACAAATGATGGCTACACCTTC. Translating gives CDPKKGHLTNDGYTF.

This clone was seen just once. The genes are TRBV5-1 and TRBJ1-1; TRBD1 matches 10 bases. This CDR3 is 12 amino acids long. V lost 3 bases, J lost 10 bases, and 3 bases stayed unmatched. From germline, CDR1 is SGHRS and CDR2 YFSETQ. CDR3 sequence reads: CASSSGQGGAFF. The CDR3 region has the DNA TGCGCCAGCAGCTCAGGACAGGGGGGAGCTTTCTTT.

This chain joins TRBV5-1 and TRBJ2-2; possibly TRBD2 for D (6 bases). The V gene's germline CDR1 is SGHRS and CDR2 YFSETQ. This CDR3 has 15 residues. Between the trimmed V and J ends, which lost 3 bases and 1 base, there was a span of 10 bases. CDR3 DNA sequence: TGCGCCAGCAGCTCGGGACTCTTGAACACCGGGGAGCTGTTTTTT. Its translation is CASSSGLLNTGELFF.

V usage is TRBV27 and J usage is TRBJ2-1, with 11 bases identical to TRBD2. Trimming removed 2 bases from V and 7 bases from J; junction bases left unmatched: 10. The germline V gene has CDR1 MNHEY and CDR2 SMNVEV (reference sequence). This CDR3 spans 17 amino acids. The DNA of the CDR3 is TGTGCCAGCAGTTTAGCACTGGGGACTAGCGGTGGGAATGAGCAGTTCTTC. It codes for CASSLALGTSGGNEQFF.

This clone was seen a few times. The rearrangement uses TRBV4-1 and TRBJ1-2; unclear D gene. The CDR3 runs 15 residues. Trimming removed 1 base from V and 5 bases from J, with 14 bases in between. Germline V gene lookup returns CDR1 MGHRA and CDR2 YSYEKL. This chain's CDR3 is CASSQGVTGIYGYTF. As DNA, the CDR3 is TGCGCCAGCAGCCAAGGAGTGACTGGCATTTATGGCTACACCTTC.

CDR3 region: CASSDRGQFSNQPQHF. DNA of the CDR3: TGTGCCAGCAGCGACCGAGGGCAGTTTAGCAATCAGCCCCAGCATTTT. The genes are TRBV7-2 and TRBJ1-5; D is unresolved. The CDR3 contains 16 residues. Trimming left V 5 bases short and J 0 bases short, with 14 bases between. Germline CDR1 and CDR2: SGHTA and FQGNSA.

V gene TRBV5-6 combines with J gene TRBJ2-4, with TRBD1 identical over 9 bases. The CDR3 is 15 residues long. The J segment lost 4 bases and the V segment lost 4 bases, leaving 6 bases of the junction unmatched. The germline CDR1 and CDR2 sequences are SGHDT and YYEEEE. CDR3 loop: CASSIHGTGKNIQYF. CDR3 DNA sequence: TGTGCCAGCAGCATCCACGGGACAGGGAAAAACATTCAGTACTTC.

The chain combines TRBV5-4 with TRBJ2-7, with D possibly being TRBD2 (6 bases). The V end lost 2 bases, the J end lost 3 bases, and 9 bases lay between the germline ends. Germline loops: CDR1 SGHNT, CDR2 YYREEE (reference sequence). The CDR3 sequence is 13 residues long. DNA of the CDR3: TGTGCCAGCAGCTTCGGGAGAAACTACGAGCAGTACTTC. Its translation is CASSFGRNYEQYF.

This chain uses TRBV29-1 with TRBJ1-1, with unresolved D. From germline, CDR1 is SQVTM and CDR2 ANQGSEA. CDR3 length equals 13 residues. Trimming pared 6 bases from V and 5 bases from J, leaving 16 bases between. The CDR3 nucleotides read TGCAGCGTACGAGCCACCCGCGGGACTGAAGCTTTCTTT. This sequence encodes CSVRATRGTEAFF.

V usage is TRBV19 and J usage is TRBJ1-5; 7 nucleotides agree with TRBD1. The CDR3 totals 15 residues. V lost 2 bases to trimming and J lost 4 bases; unmatched junction nucleotides: 5. The germline gives CDR1 LNHDA, CDR2 SQIVND (reference sequence). The CDR3 here is CASSIYRGRNQPQHF. Here the CDR3 DNA reads TGTGCCAGTAGTATATACAGGGGAAGAAATCAGCCCCAGCATTTT.

This clone was seen more than once but under ten times. V and J are TRBV6-1 and TRBJ1-2; 7 nucleotides agree with TRBD1. This CDR3 spans 14 amino acids. Trimming at V came to 6 bases and at J to 4 bases, leaving 8 bases not matched to a gene. In germline, CDR1 is MNHNS, CDR2 SASEGT. In DNA form, the CDR3 reads TGTGCCAGCAGACACGACGGGACAGTCTATGGCTACACCTTC. Protein sequence: CASRHDGTVYGYTF.

The chain joins TRBV18 to TRBJ1-1; D gene unclear. This CDR3 has 14 amino acids. CDR1 is KGHSH and CDR2 is LQKENI in the germline V gene. V was shortened by 0 bases and J by 4 bases, with 9 bases between the two germline ends. The CDR3 nucleotides read TGTGCCAGCTCACCACCGGAGGGAAGCACTGAAGCTTTCTTT. As protein: CASSPPEGSTEAFF.

The chain joins TRBV15 to TRBJ2-7; 9 bases fit TRBD1. The germline V gene encodes CDR1 LNHNV and CDR2 YYDKDF (reference sequence). The CDR3 has 15 amino acids. With 0 bases clipped from V and 6 bases from J, the junction kept 6 bases outside the gene matches. CDR3 DNA: TGTGCCACCAGCAGAGACCCGGACAGGGGAGGCGAGCAGTACTTC. It encodes CATSRDPDRGGEQYF. The variable domain in full, completed from reference TRBV15 and TRBJ2-7, reads DAMVIQNPRYQVTQFGKPVTLSCSQTLNHNVMYWYQQKSSQAPKLLFHYYDKDFNNEADTPDNFQSRRPNTSFCFLDIRSPGLGDTAMYLCATSRDPDRGGEQYFGPGTRLTVT.